This record covers a single T cell receptor (beta chain). Its antigen is currently unknown. This specimen belongs to a study of T cell responses to AZD1222 COVID-19 vaccine. Sequenced by immunoSEQ multiplex PCR; TCRdb stores in-frame clones only, minus some. The table records about 64,000 clones, 75% to 95% of them present only once. Study observations and caveats: Nearly half of the spike-specific TCRs reportedly recognize variant regions that carry no mutations. Compared with day 0, the breadth and depth of the Spike-specific TCR repertoire rose significantly after two doses of AZD1222.

The CDR3 extends over 17 amino acids. Germline assignment: CDR1 MGHRA and CDR2 YSYEKL. The V gene lost 0 bases and the J gene lost 8 bases, with 22 bases spanning the gap. Sample: peripheral blood, taken 28 days after the second dose of the MenACWY control vaccine. The chain has TRBV4-1 and TRBJ1-2; no firm D call. The sequence came from an adult who received the MenACWY meningococcal vaccine as a control. DNA of the CDR3: TGCGCCAGCAGCCAAGATATTTCGTGGGTCAGTACGGGAGGCTACACCTTC. This gives the protein CASSQDISWVSTGGYTF.